These 5 T cell receptor beta chains were all obtained from the same sample, sequenced in a study of T cells expressing NK-cell markers. TCRdb re-analyzed the 5' RACE reads; it lists each CDR3 protein once, without DNA. The sample has about 150,000 distinct CDR3 sequences. Sequenced material: blood T cells: a sorted CD56 or NKG2C T cell subset, CD4+ or CD8+ T cells, or bulk PBMC T cells (not recorded which). These receptors originate from a woman aged 50 to 65 in good health.

The chain couples TRBV6-2 or TRBV6-3 to TRBJ2-1; the TCRdb D gene call, TRBD1, has no DNA to confirm it. The CDR3 is 15 residues long. Looked up from germline, CDR1 is MNHEY and CDR2 is SVGEGT. CDR3 in amino acids: CASSRVRGGVNEQFF.

J is TRBJ2-7 and V is TRBV2; TCRdb indicates TRBD2, and absent DNA this call remains unverified. This CDR3 has 12 residues. Germline CDR1 and CDR2: SNHLY and FYNNEI. The CDR3 loop is CASSGGGYEQYF.

The chain uses TRBV12-3 or TRBV12-4 and TRBJ2-1. There are 14 residues in the CDR3. CDR3 sequence reads: CASLMSIPYNEQFF.

This rearrangement joins TRBV20-1 to TRBJ2-1. CDR3 length: 12 residues. Germline loops: CDR1 DFQATT, CDR2 SNEGSKA (reference sequence). The CDR3 spells CSAREVEPEQFF.

CDR3 in amino acids: CASSTPGLPLSRSYNEQFF. The gene calls are TRBV7-9 and TRBJ2-1; no DNA is available, so the TRBD2 call from TCRdb remains unchecked. The CDR3 sequence is 19 residues long. Germline lookup yields CDR1 SEHNR and CDR2 FQNEAQ (reference sequence).